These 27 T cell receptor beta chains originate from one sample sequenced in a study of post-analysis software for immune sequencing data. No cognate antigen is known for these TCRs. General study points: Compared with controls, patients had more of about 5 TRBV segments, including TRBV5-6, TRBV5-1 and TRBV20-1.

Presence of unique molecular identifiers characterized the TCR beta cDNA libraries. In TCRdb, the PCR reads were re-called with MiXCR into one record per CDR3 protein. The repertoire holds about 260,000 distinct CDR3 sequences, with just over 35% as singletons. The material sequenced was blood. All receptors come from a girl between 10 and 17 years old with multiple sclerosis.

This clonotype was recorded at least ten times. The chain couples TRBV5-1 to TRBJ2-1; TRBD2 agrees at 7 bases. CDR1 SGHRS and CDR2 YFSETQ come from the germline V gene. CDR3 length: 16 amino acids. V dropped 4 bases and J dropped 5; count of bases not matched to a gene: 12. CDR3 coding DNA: TGCGCCAGCAGCGGGGTGAGAACTAGCGCGCACAATGAGCAGTTCTTC. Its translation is CASSGVRTSAHNEQFF.

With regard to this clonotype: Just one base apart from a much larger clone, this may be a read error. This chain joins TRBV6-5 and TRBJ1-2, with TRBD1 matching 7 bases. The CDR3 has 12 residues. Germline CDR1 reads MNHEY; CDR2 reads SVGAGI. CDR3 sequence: CAGRRQGGGYTF. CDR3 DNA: TGTGCCGGCAGGCGACAGGGCGGCGGCTACACCTTC.

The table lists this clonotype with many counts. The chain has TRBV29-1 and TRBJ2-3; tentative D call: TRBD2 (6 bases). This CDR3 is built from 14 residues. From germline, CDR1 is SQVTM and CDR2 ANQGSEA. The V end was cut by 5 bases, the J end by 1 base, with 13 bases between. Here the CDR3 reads CSVRLTGGTDTQYF. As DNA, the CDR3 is TGCAGCGTTAGATTAACGGGGGGCACAGATACGCAGTATTTT.

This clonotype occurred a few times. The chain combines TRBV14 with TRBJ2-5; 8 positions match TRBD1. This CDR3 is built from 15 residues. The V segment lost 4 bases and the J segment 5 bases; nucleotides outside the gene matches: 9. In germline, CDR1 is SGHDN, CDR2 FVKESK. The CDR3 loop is CASSRIGQGQETQYF. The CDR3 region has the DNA TGTGCCAGCAGCCGCATTGGACAGGGCCAGGAGACCCAGTACTTC.

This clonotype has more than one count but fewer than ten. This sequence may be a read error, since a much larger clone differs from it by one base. In DNA, the CDR3 is TGCAGTGCTAGGTCCGGGCGTGAAGATACGCAGTATTTT. Translated, it gives CSARSGREDTQYF. The chain links TRBV20-1 to TRBJ2-3; D call uncertain. CDR1 and CDR2 (germline): DFQATT, SNEGSKA (reference sequence). With 3 bases removed from V and 5 bases from J, the gap between germline ends came to 12 bases. The CDR3 has 13 residues.

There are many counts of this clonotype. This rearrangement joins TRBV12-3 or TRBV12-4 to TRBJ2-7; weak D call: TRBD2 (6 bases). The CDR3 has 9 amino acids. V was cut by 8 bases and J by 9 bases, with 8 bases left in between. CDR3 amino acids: CASDGGQYF. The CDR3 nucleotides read TGTGCCAGCGACGGGGGGCAGTACTTC.

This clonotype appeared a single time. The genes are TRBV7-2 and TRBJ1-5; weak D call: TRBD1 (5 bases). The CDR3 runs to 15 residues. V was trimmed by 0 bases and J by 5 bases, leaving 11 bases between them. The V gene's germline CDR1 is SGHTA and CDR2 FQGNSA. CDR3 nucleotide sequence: TGTGCCAGCAGCTTAGCGTCCCGGGGGGATCAGCCCCAGCATTTT. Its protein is CASSLASRGDQPQHF.

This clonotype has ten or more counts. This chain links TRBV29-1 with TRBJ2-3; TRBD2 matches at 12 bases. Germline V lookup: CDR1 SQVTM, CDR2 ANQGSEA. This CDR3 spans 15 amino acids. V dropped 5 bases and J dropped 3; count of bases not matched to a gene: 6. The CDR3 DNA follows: TGCAGCGTTTCCCAGACTAGCGGGGGAACAGATACGCAGTATTTT. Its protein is CSVSQTSGGTDTQYF.

The CDR3 reads CASSKGRQGHGYTF. CDR3 bases: TGTGCCAGCAGTAAGGGACGACAGGGGCATGGCTACACCTTC. The rearrangement joins TRBV12-3 or TRBV12-4 to TRBJ1-2; 8 bases match TRBD1. The CDR3 consists of 14 residues. The V and J ends lost 5 bases and 6 bases, in that order; junction bases with no gene match: 8.

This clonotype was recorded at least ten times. CDR3 in DNA: TGCGCCAGCAGCTTGGACCCGGGGAATCGCTACAATGAGCAGTTCTTC. Its protein is CASSLDPGNRYNEQFF. This chain joins TRBV5-1 and TRBJ2-1; weak D call: TRBD2 (5 bases). V was trimmed by 0 bases and J by 3 bases, leaving 13 bases between them. The germline V gene encodes CDR1 SGHRS and CDR2 YFSETQ. The CDR3 is made up of 16 amino acids. Combining the CDR3 with reference TRBV5-1 and TRBJ2-1 gives the whole variable domain KAGVTQTPRYLIKTRGQQVTLSCSPISGHRSVSWYQQTPGQGLQFLFEYFSETQRNKGNFPGRFSGRQFSNSRSEMNVSTLELGDSALYLCASSLDPGNRYNEQFFGPGTRLTVL.

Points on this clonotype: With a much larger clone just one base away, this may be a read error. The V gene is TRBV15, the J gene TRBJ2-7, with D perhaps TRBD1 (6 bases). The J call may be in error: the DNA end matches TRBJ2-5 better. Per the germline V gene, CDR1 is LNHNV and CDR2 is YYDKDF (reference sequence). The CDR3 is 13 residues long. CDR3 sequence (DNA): TGTGCCACCGGCAAAATAGGGGGTGAGACCCAGTACTTC. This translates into CATGKIGGETQYF.

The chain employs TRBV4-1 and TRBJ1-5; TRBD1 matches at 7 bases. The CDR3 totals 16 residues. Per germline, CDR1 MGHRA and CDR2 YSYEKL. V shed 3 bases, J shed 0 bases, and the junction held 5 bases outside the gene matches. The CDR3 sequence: CASSHQTGNSNQPQHF. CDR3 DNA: TGCGCCAGCAGCCATCAGACAGGGAATAGCAATCAGCCCCAGCATTTT.

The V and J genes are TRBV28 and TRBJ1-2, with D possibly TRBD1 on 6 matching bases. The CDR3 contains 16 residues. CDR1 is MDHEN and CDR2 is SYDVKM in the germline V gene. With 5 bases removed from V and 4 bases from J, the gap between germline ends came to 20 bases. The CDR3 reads CASSPGGGQSGYGYTF. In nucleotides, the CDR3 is TGTGCCAGCAGTCCAGGAGGGGGGCAGTCAGGCTATGGCTACACCTTC.

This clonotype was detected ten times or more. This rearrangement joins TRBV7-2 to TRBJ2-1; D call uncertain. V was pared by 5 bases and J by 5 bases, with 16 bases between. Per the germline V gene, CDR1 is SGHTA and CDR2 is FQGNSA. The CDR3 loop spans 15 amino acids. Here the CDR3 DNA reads TGTGCCAGCAGCCCGCACCTTTGGGTGAACAATGAGCAGTTCTTC. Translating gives CASSPHLWVNNEQFF.

The CDR3 DNA reads TGTGCCTGGGGACCGGCTAATGCTGAAGCTTTCTTT. This codes for CAWGPANAEAFF. This chain uses TRBV30 with TRBJ1-1; D ambiguous. V lost 5 bases, J lost 6 bases, and 13 bases lay in between. The CDR3 is made up of 12 amino acids. Germline V lookup: CDR1 GTSNPN, CDR2 SVGIG (reference sequence).

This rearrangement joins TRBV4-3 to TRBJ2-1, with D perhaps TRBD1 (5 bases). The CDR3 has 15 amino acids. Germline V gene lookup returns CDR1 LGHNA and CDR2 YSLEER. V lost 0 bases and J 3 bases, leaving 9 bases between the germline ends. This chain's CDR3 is CASSQDRQGYNEQFF. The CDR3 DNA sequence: TGCGCCAGCAGCCAAGATCGGCAGGGCTACAATGAGCAGTTCTTC.

The CDR3 nucleotides are TGCGCCAGCAGCCAAGATCAGGGGGGATCCTACAATGAGCAGTTCTTC. It yields the protein CASSQDQGGSYNEQFF. The chain carries TRBV4-3 and TRBJ2-1, with D tentatively TRBD1 (7 bases). This CDR3 has 16 amino acids. In germline, CDR1 is LGHNA, CDR2 YSLEER. The germline V and J ends were trimmed by 0 bases and 1 base, with 10 bases remaining between them.

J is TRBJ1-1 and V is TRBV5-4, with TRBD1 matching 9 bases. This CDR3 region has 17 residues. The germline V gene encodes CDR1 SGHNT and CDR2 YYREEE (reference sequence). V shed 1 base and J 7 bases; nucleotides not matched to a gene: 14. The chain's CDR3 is CASSLYPVRQGESEAFF. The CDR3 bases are TGTGCCAGCAGCTTGTATCCGGTCCGACAGGGGGAAAGTGAAGCTTTCTTT.

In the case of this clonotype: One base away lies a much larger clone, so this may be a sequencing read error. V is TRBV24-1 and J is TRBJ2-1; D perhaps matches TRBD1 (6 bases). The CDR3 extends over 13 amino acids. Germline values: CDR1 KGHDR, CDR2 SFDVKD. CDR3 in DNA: TGTGCCACCTGTGATTACAGGGCGGATGAGCAGTTCTTC. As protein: CATCDYRADEQFF.

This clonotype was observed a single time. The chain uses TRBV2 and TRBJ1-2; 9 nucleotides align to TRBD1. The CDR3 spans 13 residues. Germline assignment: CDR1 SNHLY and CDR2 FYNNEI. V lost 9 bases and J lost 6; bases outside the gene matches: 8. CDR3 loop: CARRDREGDGYTF. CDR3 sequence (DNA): TGTGCCAGGAGGGACAGGGAGGGGGATGGCTACACCTTC.

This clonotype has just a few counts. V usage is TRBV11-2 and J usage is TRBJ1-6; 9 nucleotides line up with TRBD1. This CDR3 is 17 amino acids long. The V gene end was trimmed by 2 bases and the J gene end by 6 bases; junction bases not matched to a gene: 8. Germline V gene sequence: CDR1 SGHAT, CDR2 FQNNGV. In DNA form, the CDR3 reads TGTGCCAGCAGCTTAAGGTTCCGGGACAGGGCTAATTCACCCCTCCACTTT. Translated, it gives CASSLRFRDRANSPLHF.

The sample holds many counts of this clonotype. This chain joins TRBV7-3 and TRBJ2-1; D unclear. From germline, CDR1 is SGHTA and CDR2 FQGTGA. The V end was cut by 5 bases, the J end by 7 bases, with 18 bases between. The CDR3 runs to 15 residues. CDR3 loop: CASSPSTSRKNEQFF. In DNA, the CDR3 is TGTGCCAGCAGCCCATCTACTTCCAGGAAAAATGAGCAGTTCTTC.

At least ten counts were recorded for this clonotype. The CDR3 DNA sequence: TGTGCCAGCAGCTTAGGGATCGGGAGCTCCTACGAGCAGTACTTC. Its protein is CASSLGIGSSYEQYF. J is TRBJ2-7 and V is TRBV13; D may be TRBD2 (6 bases). Deletions cut 0 bases from V and 0 bases from J, with 9 bases between. Per germline, CDR1 PRHDT and CDR2 FYEKMQ (reference sequence). This CDR3 is built from 15 residues.

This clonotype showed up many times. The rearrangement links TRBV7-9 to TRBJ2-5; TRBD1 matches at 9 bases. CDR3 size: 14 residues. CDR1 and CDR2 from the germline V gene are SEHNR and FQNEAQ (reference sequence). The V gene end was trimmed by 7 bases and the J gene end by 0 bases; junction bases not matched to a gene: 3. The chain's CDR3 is CASTGDRDQETQYF. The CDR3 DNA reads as TGTGCCAGCACGGGGGACAGGGACCAAGAGACCCAGTACTTC.

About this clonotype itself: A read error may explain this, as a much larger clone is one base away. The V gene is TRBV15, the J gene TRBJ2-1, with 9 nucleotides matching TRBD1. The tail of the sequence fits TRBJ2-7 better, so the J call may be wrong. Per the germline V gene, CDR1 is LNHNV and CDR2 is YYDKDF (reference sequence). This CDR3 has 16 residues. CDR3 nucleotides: TGTGCCACCAGCAGATCCCCACGGGACAGGGCCAATGAGCAGTACTTC. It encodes CATSRSPRDRANEQYF.

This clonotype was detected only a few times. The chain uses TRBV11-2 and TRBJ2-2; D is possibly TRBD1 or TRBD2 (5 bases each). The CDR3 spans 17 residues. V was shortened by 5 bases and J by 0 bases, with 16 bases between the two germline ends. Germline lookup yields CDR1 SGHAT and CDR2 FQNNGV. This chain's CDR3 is CASSPLGRGANTGELFF. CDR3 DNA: TGTGCCAGCAGCCCATTAGGTCGGGGCGCGAACACCGGGGAGCTGTTTTTT. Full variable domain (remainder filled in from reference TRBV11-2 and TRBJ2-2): EAGVAQSPRYKIIEKRQSVAFWCNPISGHATLYWYQQILGQGPKLLIQFQNNGVVDDSQLPKDRFSAERLKGVDSTLKIQPAKLEDSAVYLCASSPLGRGANTGELFFGEGSRLTVL.

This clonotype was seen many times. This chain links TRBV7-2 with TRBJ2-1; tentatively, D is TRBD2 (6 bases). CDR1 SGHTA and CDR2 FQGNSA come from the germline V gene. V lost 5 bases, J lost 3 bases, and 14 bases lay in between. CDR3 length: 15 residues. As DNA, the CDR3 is TGTGCCAGCAGCGGGGGGAAGAACTTCTACAATGAGCAGTTCTTC. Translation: CASSGGKNFYNEQFF.